This record looks at one T cell receptor beta chain sequence and its context. Participant age was about 18 to 89 years, and participants resided in approximately 25 US areas. Clinical histories supplied by participants themselves formed the basis of cohort assignment. The sample belongs to a study of blood T cell repertoires in COVID-19. Across the study: Nucleic acid was either cDNA or gDNA, and it came from T cells, B-cell-depleted T cells, or PBMCs.

Germline lookup yields CDR1 SGHAT and CDR2 FQNNGV. Trimming shortened V by 1 base and J by 3 bases, and 15 bases separated the two germline ends. This CDR3 comprises 16 residues. As processed by the authors: Using reference gene primer amplification, nucleated cell counts were estimated. The assay was immunoSEQ multiplex PCR, and TCRdb's table has in-frame clones only and misses some. That table is the source of V, J and clone size, and D and trimming were worked out from the DNA. The data hold about 230,000 clones, with approximately 89% observed a single time. This sequence originates from a middle-aged woman with acute COVID-19. Source material: PBMCs or T cells enriched from blood (not recorded which). V is TRBV11-2 and J is TRBJ1-2, with a possible D match to TRBD1 (5 bases). CDR3 nucleotide sequence: TGTGCCAGCAGCTTAGTCGACAGCCCCTACCACTATGGCTACACCTTC. This sequence encodes CASSLVDSPYHYGYTF.